The rows below give T cell receptor beta chains drawn from one sample of a study of blood T cell repertoires in COVID-19. Measured with immunoSEQ multiplex PCR; TCRdb has only the in-frame clones, and not every one. The sample lists approximately 94,000 clones, almost 90% occurring once. The sequencing sample was made of peripheral blood. These receptors were obtained from a human donor in a cohort sampled during active COVID-19. CDR3s include the opening cysteine and the closing phenylalanine or tryptophan. The order of the fields is V gene, clone size, J gene, D gene, CDR3 protein, CDR3 DNA. A D gene is named only where the DNA matches it firmly. For some rows the clone size is stated as once, few or many, or as a class when expanded; others skip it.

V gene: TRBV6-2/TRBV6-3
clone size: NA
J gene: TRBJ2-1
D gene: NA
CDR3 protein: CASSTQGNEQFF
CDR3 DNA: TGTGCCAGCAGTACACAGGGAAATGAGCAGTTCTTC

V gene: TRBV28
clone size: NA
J gene: TRBJ2-3
D gene: TRBD2
CDR3 protein: CATGTSGRWTQYF
CDR3 DNA: TGTGCCACGGGGACTAGCGGGAGGTGGACGCAGTATTTT

V gene: TRBV12-5
clone size: NA
J gene: TRBJ1-5
D gene: TRBD1
CDR3 protein: CASGLATGTGRGQPQHF
CDR3 DNA: TGTGCTAGTGGTTTGGCTACCGGGACAGGGAGAGGTCAGCCCCAGCATTTT

V gene: TRBV28
clone size: once
J gene: TRBJ2-5
D gene: NA
CDR3 protein: CASSRGAGETQYF
CDR3 DNA: TGTGCCAGCAGCCGGGGGGCAGGCGAGACCCAGTACTTC

V gene: TRBV7-9
clone size: many
J gene: TRBJ1-4
D gene: NA
CDR3 protein: CASSTLGGGTNEKLFF
CDR3 DNA: TGTGCCAGCAGTACCCTTGGGGGGGGAACTAATGAAAAACTGTTTTTT

V gene: TRBV13
clone size: few
J gene: TRBJ2-7
D gene: TRBD2
CDR3 protein: CASSPAGGGYEQYF
CDR3 DNA: TGTGCCAGCAGCCCAGCGGGAGGGGGATACGAGCAGTACTTC

V gene: TRBV5-1
clone size: NA
J gene: TRBJ2-1
D gene: TRBD2
CDR3 protein: CASSLVAGAGGEQFF
CDR3 DNA: TGCGCCAGCAGCTTGGTAGCGGGAGCCGGAGGGGAGCAGTTCTTC

V gene: TRBV7-2
clone size: NA
J gene: TRBJ1-6
D gene: NA
CDR3 protein: CASSLAEQGNSPLHF
CDR3 DNA: TGTGCCAGCAGCTTAGCTGAGCAGGGGAATTCACCCCTCCACTTT

V gene: TRBV9
clone size: NA
J gene: TRBJ2-5
D gene: NA
CDR3 protein: CASSVREIETQYF
CDR3 DNA: TGTGCCAGCAGCGTCCGGGAGATAGAGACCCAGTACTTC

V gene: TRBV29-1
clone size: NA
J gene: TRBJ1-2
D gene: NA
CDR3 protein: CSVRTSNYGYTF
CDR3 DNA: TGCAGCGTTCGAACGAGTAACTATGGCTACACCTTC

V gene: TRBV2
clone size: NA
J gene: TRBJ2-1
D gene: NA
CDR3 protein: CASGLETPTVYNEQFF
CDR3 DNA: TGTGCCAGCGGATTAGAGACACCGACCGTCTACAATGAGCAGTTCTTC

V gene: TRBV6-5
clone size: NA
J gene: TRBJ2-2
D gene: NA
CDR3 protein: CASRQGPGELFF
CDR3 DNA: TGTGCCAGCAGACAGGGTCCCGGGGAGCTGTTTTTT

V gene: TRBV7-9
clone size: once
J gene: TRBJ1-4
D gene: NA
CDR3 protein: CASSYGVNEGLFF
CDR3 DNA: TGTGCCAGCAGCTATGGGGTGAATGAGGGACTGTTTTTT

V gene: TRBV6-5
clone size: NA
J gene: TRBJ2-6
D gene: TRBD1
CDR3 protein: CASGTTGAGANVLTF
CDR3 DNA: TGTGCCAGCGGTACTACAGGGGCTGGGGCCAACGTCCTGACTTTC

V gene: TRBV29-1
clone size: NA
J gene: TRBJ2-3
D gene: NA
CDR3 protein: CSVAPGHVTDTQYF
CDR3 DNA: TGCAGCGTTGCCCCGGGACACGTCACAGATACGCAGTATTTT

V gene: TRBV30
clone size: NA
J gene: TRBJ1-1
D gene: NA
CDR3 protein: CAWSLYSRAGGAFF
CDR3 DNA: TGTGCCTGGTCTCTGTACAGCCGGGCGGGGGGAGCTTTCTTT

V gene: TRBV9
clone size: NA
J gene: TRBJ1-1
D gene: NA
CDR3 protein: CASSVEAGFITEAFF
CDR3 DNA: TGTGCCAGCAGCGTAGAAGCAGGGTTTATTACTGAAGCTTTCTTT

V gene: TRBV5-1
clone size: NA
J gene: TRBJ2-7
D gene: TRBD1
CDR3 protein: CASSLGFRGTYEQYF
CDR3 DNA: TGCGCCAGCAGCTTGGGTTTCAGGGGGACCTACGAGCAGTACTTC

V gene: TRBV3-1/TRBV3-2
clone size: NA
J gene: TRBJ1-2
D gene: NA
CDR3 protein: CASSQGGANYGYTF
CDR3 DNA: TGTGCCAGCAGCCAAGGCGGGGCTAACTATGGCTACACCTTC

V gene: TRBV12-3/TRBV12-4
clone size: NA
J gene: TRBJ2-5
D gene: TRBD1
CDR3 protein: CASRGTDQETQYF
CDR3 DNA: TGTGCCAGCAGGGGGACAGACCAAGAGACCCAGTACTTC

V gene: TRBV10-2
clone size: NA
J gene: TRBJ2-7
D gene: NA
CDR3 protein: CASSEFGSYEQYF
CDR3 DNA: TGCGCCAGCAGTGAGTTCGGCTCCTACGAGCAGTACTTC

V gene: TRBV18
clone size: once
J gene: TRBJ2-7
D gene: NA
CDR3 protein: CASSPQWIRGYEQYF
CDR3 DNA: TGTGCCAGCTCACCACAGTGGATACGCGGCTACGAGCAGTACTTC

V gene: TRBV27
clone size: NA
J gene: TRBJ1-5
D gene: NA
CDR3 protein: CASSLSSPLGAVPAENQPQHF
CDR3 DNA: TGTGCCAGCAGTTTATCGTCCCCACTTGGGGCAGTCCCTGCTGAAAATCAGCCCCAGCATTTT

V gene: TRBV27
clone size: NA
J gene: TRBJ1-5
D gene: TRBD1
CDR3 protein: CATSQGVLQPQHF
CDR3 DNA: TGTGCCACCTCACAGGGGGTTCTCCAGCCCCAGCATTTT

V gene: TRBV18
clone size: NA
J gene: TRBJ1-2
D gene: NA
CDR3 protein: CASSPATPGANYGYTF
CDR3 DNA: TGTGCCAGCTCCCCTGCTACGCCAGGGGCTAACTATGGCTACACCTTC

V gene: TRBV5-4
clone size: NA
J gene: TRBJ2-4
D gene: TRBD2
CDR3 protein: CASSGGLADIQYF
CDR3 DNA: TGTGCCAGCAGCGGCGGACTAGCTGACATTCAGTACTTC

V gene: TRBV6-1
clone size: NA
J gene: TRBJ1-1
D gene: NA
CDR3 protein: CASSEEAGLNTEAFF
CDR3 DNA: TGTGCCAGCAGTGAAGAGGCAGGGTTGAACACTGAAGCTTTCTTT

V gene: TRBV2
clone size: NA
J gene: TRBJ1-5
D gene: TRBD1
CDR3 protein: CAAGTGGNQPQHF
CDR3 DNA: TGTGCCGCCGGGACAGGGGGTAATCAGCCCCAGCATTTT